Each of the 27 T cell receptor beta chains below was sequenced from the same sample in a study of T cell clones after liver transplantation. Produced via immunoSEQ multiplex PCR; TCRdb's table is partial and in-frame only. This table has about 20,000 clones, approximately 80% appearing once. The sequences come from CD8+ T cells from blood, collected 52 to 60 months after liver transplant. All receptors come from a human patient who received a liver transplant. The graft donor may account for some of the T cells.

This clone was detected once. The chain recombines TRBV4-1 with TRBJ1-5, with a weak D call TRBD1 (5 bases). In germline, CDR1 is MGHRA, CDR2 YSYEKL. This CDR3 is built from 15 residues. The ends were cut back, 8 bases at V and 0 bases at J, with 14 bases in the middle. The CDR3, as DNA: TGCGCCAGCCGAGACCGGGACGTTAGCAATCAGCCCCAGCATTTT. Its protein product is CASRDRDVSNQPQHF.

This clone was detected once. V usage is TRBV19 and J usage is TRBJ2-1; no clear D. CDR3 length: 10 residues. V lost 7 bases to trimming and J lost 6 bases, with 4 bases between them. Per the germline V gene, CDR1 is LNHDA and CDR2 is SQIVND (reference sequence). CDR3 sequence (DNA): TGTGCCAGTACCTTCAATGAGCAGTTCTTC. Its translation: CASTFNEQFF.

The chain is built from TRBV11-3 and TRBJ2-7; 8 nucleotides match TRBD2. The CDR3 length is 13 residues. V dropped 10 bases and J dropped 5; count of bases not matched to a gene: 10. Germline loops: CDR1 SGHNT, CDR2 YENEEA. Here the CDR3 reads CATRIGGADEQYF. The CDR3 region has the DNA TGTGCCACCCGAATCGGGGGGGCGGACGAGCAGTACTTC.

The genes are TRBV27 and TRBJ2-3, with 9 bases fitting TRBD1. This CDR3 region has 17 residues. CDR1 is MNHEY and CDR2 is SMNVEV in the germline V gene (reference sequence). J gave up 0 bases and V 4 bases, and 8 bases lay outside the gene matches. CDR3 bases: TGTGCCAGCAGTTCAGGACGGACAGGGGAGAGCACAGATACGCAGTATTTT. It codes for CASSSGRTGESTDTQYF.

CDR3 in DNA: TGTGCCAGCTGTTTGGGACAGGGGTTCGACGAGCAGTACTTC. It specifies CASCLGQGFDEQYF. This chain connects TRBV6-6 to TRBJ2-7; 10 bases are a match to TRBD1. Per germline, CDR1 MNHNY and CDR2 SVGAGI (reference sequence). The CDR3 extends over 14 amino acids. V gave up 8 bases and J gave up 5 bases; unmatched junction bases: 9.

The chain uses TRBV6-1 and TRBJ2-7; TRBD1 aligns across 10 bases. CDR1 and CDR2 from the germline V gene are MNHNS and SASEGT. J gave up 0 bases and V 8 bases, and 7 bases lay outside the gene matches. The CDR3 is 15 amino acids. For the CDR3, the DNA is TGTGCCAGCCGACAGGGGGCAGGGAACTCCTACGAGCAGTACTTC. Translating it yields CASRQGAGNSYEQYF.

The gene calls are TRBV28 and TRBJ1-1; weak D call: TRBD1 (6 bases). Per the germline V gene, CDR1 is MDHEN and CDR2 is SYDVKM. The CDR3 loop spans 13 amino acids. The V and J ends lost 8 bases and 0 bases respectively, with 10 bases between them. The CDR3 loop reads CASRGHLNTEAFF. Here the CDR3 DNA reads TGTGCCAGCCGGGGACATCTGAACACTGAAGCTTTCTTT.

The chain combines TRBV25-1 with TRBJ1-4; perhaps TRBD1 as D (6 bases). The germline CDR1 and CDR2 sequences are MGHDK and SYGVNS. The V gene lost 4 bases and the J gene lost 0 bases, with 15 bases spanning the gap. This CDR3 contains 17 residues. In DNA, the CDR3 is TGTGCCAGCAGTGGGGGGGCAGCATTGTCAACTAATGAAAAACTGTTTTTT. Translating it yields CASSGGAALSTNEKLFF.

The V gene is TRBV19, the J gene TRBJ2-3, with TRBD2 matching 14 bases. V shed 0 bases, J shed 1 base, and the junction held 6 bases outside the gene matches. There are 19 residues in the CDR3. Germline V gene lookup returns CDR1 LNHDA and CDR2 SQIVND (reference sequence). This CDR3 is CASSIDGTSGGRGTDTQYF. DNA of the CDR3: TGTGCCAGTAGTATAGATGGGACTAGCGGGGGCCGGGGCACAGATACGCAGTATTTT.

This clone has a count of ten or more. The chain links TRBV11-1 to TRBJ1-2, with TRBD1 matching 9 bases. CDR3 length equals 16 residues. The germline gives CDR1 SGHAT, CDR2 FQDESV (reference sequence). Trimming at V came to 5 bases and at J to 6 bases, leaving 13 bases not matched to a gene. CDR3 in DNA: TGTGCCAGCAGCCCGGACTGGACAGGGGACGTCGATGGCTACACCTTC. It specifies CASSPDWTGDVDGYTF.

The chain recombines TRBV30 with TRBJ1-4, with D hard to call. The CDR3 has 13 residues. Trimming took off 2 bases at V and 8 bases at J, with 12 bases between the two ends. The germline gives CDR1 GTSNPN, CDR2 SVGIG (reference sequence). CDR3 in DNA: TGTGCCTGGAGTATTGGGTTAGGCGAAAAACTGTTTTTT. This translates into CAWSIGLGEKLFF.

CDR3 region: CASSQPVGTSYNEQFF. The CDR3 DNA reads as TGTGCCAGCTCACAGCCGGTAGGGACTTCCTACAATGAGCAGTTCTTC. This chain joins TRBV18 and TRBJ2-1, with D perhaps TRBD2 (6 bases). This CDR3 contains 16 residues. The germline CDR1 and CDR2 sequences are KGHSH and LQKENI. The V end was cut by 4 bases, the J end by 1 base, with 14 bases between. Full variable domain (remainder filled in from reference TRBV18 and TRBJ2-1): NAGVMQNPRHLVRRRGQEARLRCSPMKGHSHVYWYRQLPEEGLKFMVYLQKENIIDESGMPKERFSAEFPKEGPSILRIQQVVRGDSAAYFCASSQPVGTSYNEQFFGPGTRLTVL.

This clone was found a few times. The chain combines TRBV6-5 with TRBJ1-2; D is uncertain. Germline V CDR1 and CDR2: MNHEY, SVGAGI. Trimming removed 4 bases from V and 0 bases from J, with 6 bases in between. CDR3 length equals 13 residues. The CDR3 region is CASSLRANYGYTF. In DNA form, the CDR3 reads TGTGCCAGCAGTTTAAGAGCTAACTATGGCTACACCTTC.

The chain employs TRBV28 and TRBJ2-3, with 9 bases matching TRBD2. Germline loops: CDR1 MDHEN, CDR2 SYDVKM. V was clipped by 3 bases and J by 3 bases; unmatched bases: 7. This CDR3 spans 16 amino acids. CDR3 protein: CASSFPGTSLTDTQYF. The CDR3, as DNA: TGTGCCAGCAGTTTCCCAGGGACTAGCCTAACAGATACGCAGTATTTT.

This clone occurred a few times. The genes are TRBV27 and TRBJ1-1, with D tentatively TRBD1 (5 bases). This CDR3 is built from 13 residues. CDR1 is MNHEY and CDR2 is SMNVEV in the germline V gene (reference sequence). V was pared by 4 bases and J by 3 bases, with 9 bases between. The CDR3 DNA follows: TGTGCCAGCAGTTACATGGGGGACACTGAAGCTTTCTTT. Translating it yields CASSYMGDTEAFF.

This clone has only a few counts. This sequence joins TRBV6-6 and TRBJ2-1; TRBD2 aligns across 7 bases. V was pared by 5 bases and J by 4 bases, with 11 bases of the junction left unmatched. The CDR3 is made up of 16 amino acids. Per germline, CDR1 MNHNY and CDR2 SVGAGI (reference sequence). The CDR3 region has the DNA TGTGCCAGCAGTAACGGCCCTAGCGGCTCTTACAATGAGCAGTTCTTC. The encoded protein is CASSNGPSGSYNEQFF.

The chain combines TRBV6-4 with TRBJ2-7; 9 bases are shared with TRBD1. The V gene end was trimmed by 2 bases and the J gene end by 0 bases; junction bases not matched to a gene: 2. This CDR3 contains 15 residues. The V gene's germline CDR1 is MRHNA and CDR2 SNTAGT. This chain's CDR3 is CASSDRQGVSYEQYF. The CDR3 nucleotides are TGTGCCAGCAGTGACAGACAGGGGGTCTCCTACGAGCAGTACTTC.

The chain joins TRBV4-1 to TRBJ1-2; the D gene is possibly TRBD1 (5 bases). Germline-derived CDR1 and CDR2 are MGHRA and YSYEKL. The CDR3 contains 15 residues. V gave up 1 base and J gave up 2 bases, with 11 bases separating them. The CDR3 spells CASSQGGLRNYGYTF. The CDR3 DNA follows: TGCGCCAGCAGCCAAGGGGGACTGAGAAACTATGGCTACACCTTC.

A few counts support this clone. This chain connects TRBV9 to TRBJ2-2, with TRBD1 identical over 8 bases. The V segment lost 3 bases and the J segment 5 bases; nucleotides outside the gene matches: 15. Germline V CDR1 and CDR2: SGDLS, YYNGEE. The CDR3 has 18 amino acids. The chain's CDR3 is CASSEKDRASSGTGELFF. The DNA of the CDR3 is TGTGCCAGCAGCGAAAAGGACAGGGCCTCCTCGGGGACCGGGGAGCTGTTTTTT.

J is TRBJ2-3 and V is TRBV10-1; 9 bases are shared with TRBD2. Trimming removed 6 bases from V and 4 bases from J; junction bases left unmatched: 5. The V gene's germline CDR1 is WNHNN and CDR2 SYGVQD (reference sequence). This CDR3 is built from 14 residues. This CDR3 reads CASRGGLASDTQYF. The DNA of the CDR3 is TGCGCCAGCAGGGGGGGACTAGCTTCAGATACGCAGTATTTT.

This clone was detected once. The chain carries TRBV14 and TRBJ2-3; possible D gene TRBD2, 6 bases. V dropped 4 bases and J dropped 4 bases, with 15 bases sitting between them. Germline values: CDR1 SGHDN, CDR2 FVKESK. There are 15 residues in the CDR3. The chain's CDR3 is CASSPLGSSADTQYF. The CDR3 DNA follows: TGTGCCAGCAGCCCCCTGGGGTCTAGCGCAGATACGCAGTATTTT.

This clone showed up just a few times. The rearrangement uses TRBV25-1 and TRBJ2-1; no reliable D call. The CDR3 spans 11 residues. V gave up 2 bases and J gave up 5 bases, with 1 base separating them. From germline, CDR1 is MGHDK and CDR2 SYGVNS. This CDR3 is CASSENNEQFF. The DNA for the CDR3 is TGTGCCAGCAGTGAAAACAATGAGCAGTTCTTC.

The chain carries TRBV6-5 and TRBJ2-3; D uncertain. Germline loops: CDR1 MNHEY, CDR2 SVGAGI. The CDR3 spans 11 residues. The ends were cut back, 8 bases at V and 3 bases at J, with 6 bases in the middle. The CDR3 loop is CASSLTDTQYF. In DNA form, the CDR3 reads TGTGCCAGCTCTTTAACAGATACGCAGTATTTT.

Here the CDR3 DNA reads TGTGCCAGCAGCTCCGGGACAGCCTATAACTATGGCTACACCTTC. Encoded protein: CASSSGTAYNYGYTF. J is TRBJ1-2 and V is TRBV7-3, with 7 bases identical to TRBD1. This CDR3 contains 15 residues. Unmatched junction bases numbered 6, after V lost 4 bases and J lost 1 base. The germline gives CDR1 SGHTA, CDR2 FQGTGA.

The chain couples TRBV2 to TRBJ2-2, with no clear D. V was cut by 2 bases and J by 10 bases, with 8 bases left in between. The CDR3 sequence is 12 residues long. Germline V CDR1 and CDR2: SNHLY, FYNNEI. CDR3 sequence (DNA): TGTGCCAGCAGTGAAACCGTTAAGGAGCTGTTTTTT. This translates into CASSETVKELFF.

The V gene is TRBV28, the J gene TRBJ2-7, with TRBD2 matching 13 bases. The CDR3 runs to 14 residues. Germline V gene lookup returns CDR1 MDHEN and CDR2 SYDVKM. V dropped 10 bases and J dropped 1; count of bases not matched to a gene: 4. Here the CDR3 reads CATRLAGGSYEQYF. CDR3 bases: TGTGCCACCCGACTAGCGGGGGGATCCTACGAGCAGTACTTC. Based on the CDR3 plus reference TRBV28 and TRBJ2-7, the full variable domain is DVKVTQSSRYLVKRTGEKVFLECVQDMDHENMFWYRQDPGLGLRLIYFSYDVKMKEKGDIPEGYSVSREKKERFSLILESASTNQTSMYLCATRLAGGSYEQYFGPGTRLTVT.

The chain employs TRBV9 and TRBJ2-7; D is undetermined. Trimming cost V 0 bases and J 4 bases, with 11 bases left between them. CDR3 length: 14 residues. The germline gives CDR1 SGDLS, CDR2 YYNGEE. CDR3 in amino acids: CASSVADNLYEQYF. The CDR3 coding sequence is TGTGCCAGCAGCGTAGCCGACAACCTGTACGAGCAGTACTTC.